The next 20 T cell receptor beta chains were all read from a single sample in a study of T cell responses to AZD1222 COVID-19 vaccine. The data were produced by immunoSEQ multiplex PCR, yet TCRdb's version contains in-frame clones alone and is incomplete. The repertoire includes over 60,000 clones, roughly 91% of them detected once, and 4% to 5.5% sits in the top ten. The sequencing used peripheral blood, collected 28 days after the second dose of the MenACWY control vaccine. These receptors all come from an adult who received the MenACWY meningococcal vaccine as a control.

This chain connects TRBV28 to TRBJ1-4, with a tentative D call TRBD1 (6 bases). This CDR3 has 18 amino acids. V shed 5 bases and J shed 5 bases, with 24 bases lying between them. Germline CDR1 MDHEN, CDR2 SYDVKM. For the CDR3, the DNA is TGTGCCAGCAGTAGCCCAGGCGGGGGAGGGGGTATCAATGAAAAACTGTTTTTT. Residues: CASSSPGGGGGINEKLFF. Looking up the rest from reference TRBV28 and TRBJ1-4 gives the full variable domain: DVKVTQSSRYLVKRTGEKVFLECVQDMDHENMFWYRQDPGLGLRLIYFSYDVKMKEKGDIPEGYSVSREKKERFSLILESASTNQTSMYLCASSSPGGGGGINEKLFFGSGTQLSVL.

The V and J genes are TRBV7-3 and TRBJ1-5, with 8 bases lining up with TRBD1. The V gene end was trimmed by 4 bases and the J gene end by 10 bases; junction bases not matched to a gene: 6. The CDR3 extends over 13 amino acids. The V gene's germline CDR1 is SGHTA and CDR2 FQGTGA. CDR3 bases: TGTGCCAGCAGCTCGACAGGGGACGGTCCCCAGCATTTT. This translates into CASSSTGDGPQHF.

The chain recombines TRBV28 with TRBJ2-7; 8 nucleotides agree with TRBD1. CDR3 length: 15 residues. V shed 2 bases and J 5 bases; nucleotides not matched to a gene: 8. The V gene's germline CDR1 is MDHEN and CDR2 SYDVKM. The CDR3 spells CASSLARTGWNEQYF. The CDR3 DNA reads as TGTGCCAGCAGTTTAGCGCGGACAGGGTGGAACGAGCAGTACTTC.

The CDR3 nucleotides are TGTGCCAGCAGCCCTCTCGGACTAGCGGGGGGAGAGACCCAGTACTTC. It yields the protein CASSPLGLAGGETQYF. J is TRBJ2-5 and V is TRBV7-7, with 14 bases aligning to TRBD2. Germline V lookup: CDR1 SSHAT, CDR2 FNYEAQ (reference sequence). Unmatched junction bases numbered 6, after V lost 5 bases and J lost 4 bases. The CDR3 has 16 amino acids.

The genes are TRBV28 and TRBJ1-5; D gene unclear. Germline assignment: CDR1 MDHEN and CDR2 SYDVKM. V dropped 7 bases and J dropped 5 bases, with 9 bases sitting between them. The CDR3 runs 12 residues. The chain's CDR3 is CASNLGDQPQHF. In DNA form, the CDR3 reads TGTGCCAGCAACTTGGGTGATCAGCCCCAGCATTTT.

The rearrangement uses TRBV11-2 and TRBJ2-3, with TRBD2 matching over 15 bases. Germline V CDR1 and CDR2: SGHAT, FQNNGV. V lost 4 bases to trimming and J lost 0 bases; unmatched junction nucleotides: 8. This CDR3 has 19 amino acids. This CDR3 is CASSSPGTSGRPSTDTQYF. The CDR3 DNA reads TGTGCCAGCAGCTCACCGGGGACTAGCGGGAGGCCTAGCACAGATACGCAGTATTTT.

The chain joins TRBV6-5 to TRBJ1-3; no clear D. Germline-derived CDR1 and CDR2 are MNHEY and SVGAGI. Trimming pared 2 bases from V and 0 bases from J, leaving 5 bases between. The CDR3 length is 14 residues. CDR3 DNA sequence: TGTGCCAGCAGTTACGGTGACTCTGGAAACACCATATATTTT. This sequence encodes CASSYGDSGNTIYF.

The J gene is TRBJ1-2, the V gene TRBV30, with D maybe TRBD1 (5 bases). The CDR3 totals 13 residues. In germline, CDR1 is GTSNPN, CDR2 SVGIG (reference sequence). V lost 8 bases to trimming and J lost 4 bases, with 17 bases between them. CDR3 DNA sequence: TGTGCCGGGACCGATAGCAGGCCCTATGGCTACACCTTC. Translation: CAGTDSRPYGYTF.

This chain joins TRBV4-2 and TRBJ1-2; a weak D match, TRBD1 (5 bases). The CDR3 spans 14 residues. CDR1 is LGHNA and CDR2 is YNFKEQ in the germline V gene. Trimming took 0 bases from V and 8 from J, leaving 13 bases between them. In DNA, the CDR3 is TGTGCCAGCAGCCAAGAGCCAGGGTACATAGGCTACACCTTC. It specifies CASSQEPGYIGYTF.

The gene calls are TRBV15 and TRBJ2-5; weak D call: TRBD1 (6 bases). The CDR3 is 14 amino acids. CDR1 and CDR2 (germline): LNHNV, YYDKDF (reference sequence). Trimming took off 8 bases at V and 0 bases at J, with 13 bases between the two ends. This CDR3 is CATRRDKYQETQYF. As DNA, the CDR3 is TGTGCCACCCGCCGGGACAAGTACCAAGAGACCCAGTACTTC.

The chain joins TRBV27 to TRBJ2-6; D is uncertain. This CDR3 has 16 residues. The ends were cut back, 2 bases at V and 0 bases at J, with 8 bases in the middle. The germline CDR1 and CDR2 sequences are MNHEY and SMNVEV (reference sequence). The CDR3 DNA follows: TGTGCCAGCAGTTTAGAACAAACCTCTGGGGCCAACGTCCTGACTTTC. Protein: CASSLEQTSGANVLTF.

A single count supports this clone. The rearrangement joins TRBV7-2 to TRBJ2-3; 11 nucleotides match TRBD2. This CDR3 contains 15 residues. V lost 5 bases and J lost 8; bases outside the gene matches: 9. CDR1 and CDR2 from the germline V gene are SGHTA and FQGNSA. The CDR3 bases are TGTGCCAGCAGCCACACTAGCGGGGGCCCCGGTACGCAGTATTTT. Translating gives CASSHTSGGPGTQYF.

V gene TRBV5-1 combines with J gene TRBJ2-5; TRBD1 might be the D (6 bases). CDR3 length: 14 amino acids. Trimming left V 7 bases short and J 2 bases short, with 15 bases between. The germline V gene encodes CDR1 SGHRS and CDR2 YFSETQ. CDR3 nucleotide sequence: TGCGCCAGCGGACCCGGACAGCTACAAGAGACCCAGTACTTC. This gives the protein CASGPGQLQETQYF.

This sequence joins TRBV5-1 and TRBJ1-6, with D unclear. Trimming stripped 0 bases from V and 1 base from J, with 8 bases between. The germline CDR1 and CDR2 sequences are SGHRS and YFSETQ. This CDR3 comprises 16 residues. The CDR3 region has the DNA TGCGCCAGCAGCTTGGACGGTTTTTCCTATAATTCACCCCTCCACTTT. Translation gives CASSLDGFSYNSPLHF.

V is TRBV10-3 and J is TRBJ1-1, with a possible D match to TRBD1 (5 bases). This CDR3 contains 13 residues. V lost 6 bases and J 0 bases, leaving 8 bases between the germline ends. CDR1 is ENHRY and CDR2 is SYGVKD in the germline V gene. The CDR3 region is CAIRGLLNTEAFF. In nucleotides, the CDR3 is TGTGCCATCAGGGGGCTACTGAACACTGAAGCTTTCTTT.

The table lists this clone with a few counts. This chain's CDR3 is CATSRAPGETQYF. As DNA, the CDR3 is TGTGCCACCAGCAGAGCTCCTGGAGAGACCCAGTACTTC. The chain carries TRBV15 and TRBJ2-5; D remains ambiguous. Germline-derived CDR1 and CDR2 are LNHNV and YYDKDF (reference sequence). V was clipped by 1 base and J by 4 bases, with 7 bases between them. The CDR3 has 13 residues.

The CDR3 is CASSFIYAKNIQYF. Here the CDR3 DNA reads TGTGCCAGCAGTTTTATCTATGCCAAAAACATTCAGTACTTC. J is TRBJ2-4 and V is TRBV28; D is unresolved. Germline V gives CDR1 MDHEN, CDR2 SYDVKM. The CDR3 is 14 residues long. V was cut by 3 bases and J by 1 base, with 7 bases left in between.

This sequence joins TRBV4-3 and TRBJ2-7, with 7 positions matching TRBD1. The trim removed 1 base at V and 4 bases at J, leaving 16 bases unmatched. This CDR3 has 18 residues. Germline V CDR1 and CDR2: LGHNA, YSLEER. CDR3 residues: CASSQAQSGQSTIYEQYF. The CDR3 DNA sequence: TGCGCCAGCAGCCAAGCCCAATCGGGACAGTCTACCATTTACGAGCAGTACTTC.

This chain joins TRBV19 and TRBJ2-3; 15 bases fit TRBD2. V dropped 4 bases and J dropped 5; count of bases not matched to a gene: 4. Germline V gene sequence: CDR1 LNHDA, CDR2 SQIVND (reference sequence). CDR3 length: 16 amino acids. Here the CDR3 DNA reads TGTGCCAGTAGTAACGGACTAGCGGGGGGGAAAGATACGCAGTATTTT. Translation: CASSNGLAGGKDTQYF.

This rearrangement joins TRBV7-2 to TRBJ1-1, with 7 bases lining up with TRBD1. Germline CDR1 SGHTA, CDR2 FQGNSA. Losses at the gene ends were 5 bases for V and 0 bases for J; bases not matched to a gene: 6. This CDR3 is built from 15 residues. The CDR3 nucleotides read TGTGCCAGCAGCCCCCTACAGGGGCTGAACACTGAAGCTTTCTTT. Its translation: CASSPLQGLNTEAFF. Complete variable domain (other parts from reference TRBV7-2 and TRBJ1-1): GAGVSQSPSNKVTEKGKDVELRCDPISGHTALYWYRQSLGQGLEFLIYFQGNSAPDKSGLPSDRFSAERTGGSVSTLTIQRTQQEDSAVYLCASSPLQGLNTEAFFGQGTRLTVV.